One T cell receptor (beta chain) is described in this entry. Random hexamers were used to reverse transcribe the RNA input (about 0.5 to 1 ug). The method of amplification for TCR beta CDR3 was immunoSEQ multiplex PCR, covering 54 Vbeta and 13 Jbeta. TCRdb itself ran the immunoSEQ multiplex PCR reads through MiXCR, one entry per CDR3 protein. Here the sample spans 150,000 to 200,000 distinct CDR3 sequences, roughly 92% being singletons. The record originates from a study of CD8 T cells in Susac syndrome. Negative isolation yielded CD8+ and CD4+ T cells; FACS enriched TEMRA cells. V gave up 1 base and J gave up 3 bases, with 13 bases separating them. In germline, CDR1 is SGHNT, CDR2 YYREEE (reference sequence). The CDR3 has 15 amino acids.

Sample: CD4+ T cells from PBMCs. The origin of this receptor is a human donor with multiple sclerosis. The V and J genes are TRBV5-4 and TRBJ2-5; D not resolved. Here the CDR3 DNA reads TGTGCCAGCAGCTTGAATACGGCGAGAAAAGAGACCCAGTACTTC. This encodes CASSLNTARKETQYF.